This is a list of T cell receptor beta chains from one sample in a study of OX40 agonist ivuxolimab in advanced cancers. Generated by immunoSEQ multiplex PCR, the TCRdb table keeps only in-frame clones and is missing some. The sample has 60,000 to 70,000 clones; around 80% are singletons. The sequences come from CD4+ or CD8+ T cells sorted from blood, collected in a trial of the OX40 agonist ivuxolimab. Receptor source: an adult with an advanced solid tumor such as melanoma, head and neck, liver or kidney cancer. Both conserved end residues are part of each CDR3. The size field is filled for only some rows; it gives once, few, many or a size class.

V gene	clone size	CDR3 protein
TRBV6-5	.	CASSYADGGSNEQFF
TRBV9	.	CASSVSAGGKDTQYF
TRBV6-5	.	CASSYSRGGGDGYTF
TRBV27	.	CASSLSVEGGFLFGYTF
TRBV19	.	CASSVTDRQPQHF
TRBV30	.	CAWSAGGRYEQYF
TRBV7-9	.	CASSPKLEGRSLWYF
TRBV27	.	CASTITSGRGRAGELFF
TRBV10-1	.	CASSDDSVNEKLFF
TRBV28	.	CASSFYAGPKNYGYTF
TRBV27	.	CASSLGGHEQFF
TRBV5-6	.	CASSLDDGPNGSF
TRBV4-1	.	CASRRTDLSTDTQYF
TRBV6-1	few	CASPQGEAWETQYF
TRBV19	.	CASSSLLAGASYEQYF
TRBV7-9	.	CASSSPRTSGVRSTDTQYF
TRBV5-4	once	CASSLAGGYSYEQYF
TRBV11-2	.	CASSPGTRSSYNEQFF
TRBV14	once	CASSLGASTEAFF
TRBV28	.	CASIGTIFSGNTIYF
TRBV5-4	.	CASSQYRENTEAFF
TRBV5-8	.	CASTSGQGATQPQHF
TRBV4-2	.	CASSELGTKSNIQYF
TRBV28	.	CASSLVSKAFF
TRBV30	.	CAWDRGRSGTDEAFF
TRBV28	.	CASITGGTNEKLFF
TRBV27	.	CASGSGYTGELFF
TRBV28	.	CASRGQGARQPQHF
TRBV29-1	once	CSVVTQAVGNEQFF